This T cell receptor beta chain was captured by sequencing in a study of blood T cell repertoires in COVID-19. On the study more broadly: Whether acute or convalescent, the COVID-19 samples came from the United States, Italy and Spain.

Seattle participants joined during active infection and were tracked over time. The CDR3 sequence is 14 residues long. V was pared by 0 bases and J by 5 bases, with 12 bases between. In germline, CDR1 is SGHDT, CDR2 YYEEEE. Original processing methods: Quantification of nucleated cells was approximated via reference gene primer amplification. Assay: immunoSEQ multiplex PCR; the TCRdb copy retains only in-frame clones and omits some. Clone size and the V and J calls come from that table; the DNA yielded D and trimming. The data hold tens of thousands of clones, with 82% observed a single time. This TCR was recovered from a man older than 75 with COVID-19, enrolled during active disease. Sequenced sample: peripheral blood. V usage is TRBV5-6 and J usage is TRBJ2-7; possibly TRBD1 for D (6 bases). The CDR3: CASSLAAGEHEQYF. The CDR3, as DNA: TGTGCCAGCAGCTTGGCGGCAGGGGAACACGAGCAGTACTTC.